This TCR beta chain was observed in a study of technical replicates of blood from a few donors. V gave up 0 bases and J gave up 2 bases; unmatched junction bases: 4. The germline V gene has CDR1 LGHNA and CDR2 YNFKEQ. The CDR3 length is 17 residues. The method was immunoSEQ multiplex PCR; TCRdb's version includes in-frame clones alone and lacks a portion of them. The sample consists of fewer than 20,000 clones, 80% to 90% of them appearing once. The sequence derives from a human donor in good health. V and J are TRBV4-2 and TRBJ2-3, with 11 bases matching TRBD2. Sequenced input: PBMCs. In nucleotides, the CDR3 is TGTGCCAGCAGCCAAGATGTTAGCGGGAGGGCCACAGATACGCAGTATTTT. It encodes CASSQDVSGRATDTQYF.